The T cell receptor beta chain under discussion was sequenced for a study of blood T cell repertoires in COVID-19. On the study more broadly: COVID-19 samples collected from the United States, Italy and Spain covered acute and convalescent phases. Sources were T cells, B-cell-depleted T cells, or PBMCs; the material itself was cDNA or gDNA.

The authors' processing: Amplification with reference gene primers provided the estimates of nucleated cell counts. Assay used: immunoSEQ multiplex PCR; TCRdb lists only in-frame clones, some missing. V and J calls and clone size follow that table, whereas D and trimming were derived from the DNA. The table shows about 140,000 clones, with more than 65% occurring only once. In this sample, this clone turned up once. Germline V lookup: CDR1 MGHDK, CDR2 SYGVNS. V gave up 5 bases and J gave up 4 bases, with 11 bases separating them. There are 13 residues in the CDR3. The sequence came from a man aged 55 to 70 with active or convalescent COVID-19. V gene TRBV25-1 combines with J gene TRBJ1-1, with TRBD1 as a possible D gene (5 bases). Sequenced input: peripheral blood. CDR3 protein: CASSSDTTTEAFF. The DNA of the CDR3 is TGTGCCAGCAGTTCGGACACGACCACTGAAGCTTTCTTT. Full variable domain (rest looked up from reference TRBV25-1 and TRBJ1-1): EADIYQTPRYLVIGTGKKITLECSQTMGHDKMYWYQQDPGMELHLIHYSYGVNSTEKGDLSSESTVSRIRTEHFPLTLESARPSHTSQYLCASSSDTTTEAFFGQGTRLTVV.